This T cell receptor (beta chain) was recorded in a study of Ad26.COV2.S vaccination and SARS-CoV-2 variants. As for the study in general: Ad26.COV2.S shots went into the muscle once or twice, 56 days apart. Whole-study findings and limits: Estimates derived from TCR breadth and depth analyses may have underestimated total T cell responses. Placebo recipients and vaccine recipients were similar in non-spike TCR breadth.

Treatment indicated: around 19 received Ad26.COV2.S at low or high dose, single or two shots; 5 received placebo; per-sample allocation not given. Specimens were obtained on day 63 following the first vaccine or placebo injection. Donation came from an adult in Boston who was aged 18-55 years. Of note for this clone: The antigen remains undetermined. This sample also contains other DNA sequences that code for the same CDR3.

Trimming removed 3 bases from V and 3 bases from J; junction bases left unmatched: 1. The length of the CDR3 is 14 residues. The germline V gene encodes CDR1 KGHSH and CDR2 LQKENI. Generated by immunoSEQ multiplex PCR, the TCRdb table keeps only in-frame clones and is missing some. The sample holds about 320,000 clones, about 85% seen once. The sample was peripheral blood, taken in a trial of Ad26.COV2.S vaccine versus placebo. The receptor was derived from a person aged 18-65 years who received the Ad26.COV2.S COVID-19 vaccine or a placebo. The chain recombines TRBV18 with TRBJ2-7; 11 bases align to TRBD1. The CDR3 coding sequence is TGTGCCAGCTCACCCGGGACAGGGGGCTACGAGCAGTACTTC. Translated: CASSPGTGGYEQYF.